The subject of this entry is one TCR beta chain. These data originate in a study of molecular identifiers for immune sequencing clone quantification. TCRdb called the PCR reads again in MiXCR, with one record for every CDR3 protein. The profile shows more than 60,000 distinct CDR3 sequences, about 17% of them singletons. CDR1 MNHEY and CDR2 SMNVEV come from the germline V gene (reference sequence). The CDR3 is 14 amino acids. The V and J ends lost 3 bases and 7 bases respectively, with 16 bases between them. This clonotype was obtained from a human donor in good health. Some libraries in this study had Jurkat cell RNA spiked in. Material for sequencing was naive CD8+ T cells from blood, with Jurkat cell RNA spiked in. The subset was: FACS-sorted CD8+CD4-CCR7+CD45RA+ naive T cells. The chain carries TRBV27 and TRBJ2-7; D tentatively reads TRBD1 or TRBD2 (5 bases each). CDR3 amino acids: CASSLLSGPGEQYF. The CDR3 bases are TGTGCCAGCAGTTTGCTATCGGGACCGGGGGAGCAGTACTTC.